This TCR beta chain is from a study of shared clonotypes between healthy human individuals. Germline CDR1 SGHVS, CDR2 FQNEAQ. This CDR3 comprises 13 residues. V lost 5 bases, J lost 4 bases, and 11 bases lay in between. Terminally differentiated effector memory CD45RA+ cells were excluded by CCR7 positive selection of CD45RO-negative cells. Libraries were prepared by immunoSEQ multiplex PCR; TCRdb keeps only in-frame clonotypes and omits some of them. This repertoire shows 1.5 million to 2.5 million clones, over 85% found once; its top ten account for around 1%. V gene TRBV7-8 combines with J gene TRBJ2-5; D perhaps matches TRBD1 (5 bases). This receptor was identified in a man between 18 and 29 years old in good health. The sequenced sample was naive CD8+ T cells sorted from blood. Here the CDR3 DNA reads TGTGCCAGCAGCCCCCCTCAGGGAGAGACCCAGTACTTC. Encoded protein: CASSPPQGETQYF.